A single sample is the source of the 8 T cell receptor beta chains below, sequenced in a study of monozygotic twins with cystic fibrosis (dated by TCRdb to the early 2020s). Library preparation used the immunoSEQ multiplex PCR assay. TCRdb carries this immuneACCESS record with in-frame sequences only. Its versions omit some clonotypes, under half of them owing to an unresolved V gene in the studies checked, with the rest unexplained. The sample table holds approximately 25,000 clones, of which roughly 90% were seen once. In total, the top ten clones hold about 0.31% of the sample. Source material: blood. Receptor source: a girl aged 2-15 years with cystic fibrosis.

The J gene is TRBJ2-1, the V gene TRBV7-9, with D unresolved. The CDR3 consists of 14 residues. The V gene's germline CDR1 is SEHNR and CDR2 FQNEAQ (reference sequence). Trimming removed 1 base from V and 2 bases from J, with 6 bases in between. CDR3: CASSLVGAYNEQFF. For the CDR3, the DNA is TGTGCCAGCAGCTTAGTTGGAGCCTACAATGAGCAGTTCTTC.

This chain uses TRBV5-1 with TRBJ2-7; D might be TRBD2 (7 bases). Germline loops: CDR1 SGHRS, CDR2 YFSETQ. Trimming cost V 6 bases and J 4 bases, with 14 bases left between them. This CDR3 comprises 13 residues. In DNA, the CDR3 is TGCGCCAGCACTGAACAGGGAGGGTACGAGCAGTACTTC. It codes for CASTEQGGYEQYF.

V and J are TRBV14 and TRBJ1-1, with 11 positions matching TRBD1. CDR1 is SGHDN, CDR2 FVKESK, per germline. V dropped 6 bases and J dropped 3; count of bases not matched to a gene: 0. The CDR3 loop spans 13 amino acids. The CDR3 region is CASRGQGDTEAFF. CDR3 in DNA: TGTGCCAGCAGGGGACAGGGGGACACTGAAGCTTTCTTT. The whole variable domain, filled in from reference TRBV14 and TRBJ1-1, reads EAGVTQFPSHSVIEKGQTVTLRCDPISGHDNLYWYRRVMGKEIKFLLHFVKESKQDESGMPNNRFLAERTGGTYSTLKVQPAELEDSGVYFCASRGQGDTEAFFGQGTRLTVV.

The rearrangement links TRBV5-5 to TRBJ2-1; D is uncertain. This CDR3 contains 15 residues. The V end was cut by 4 bases, the J end by 4 bases, with 15 bases between. Per germline, CDR1 SGHKS and CDR2 YYEKEE (reference sequence). The chain's CDR3 is CASSPGRPFYNEQFF. In nucleotides, the CDR3 is TGTGCCAGCAGCCCCGGACGGCCCTTTTACAATGAGCAGTTCTTC.

The chain links TRBV7-9 to TRBJ1-5, with 10 bases identical to TRBD1. The CDR3 loop spans 17 amino acids. The germline V gene has CDR1 SEHNR and CDR2 FQNEAQ (reference sequence). V trimming: 1 base; J trimming: 0 bases; junction bases outside the gene matches: 3. The CDR3, as DNA: TGTGCCAGCAGCTTAGGACAGGGGGCGGATAGCAATCAGCCCCAGCATTTT. The encoded protein is CASSLGQGADSNQPQHF.

V usage is TRBV28 and J usage is TRBJ1-6; possibly TRBD1 for D (5 bases). The germline V gene encodes CDR1 MDHEN and CDR2 SYDVKM. The ends were cut back, 1 base at V and 6 bases at J, with 7 bases in the middle. The CDR3 consists of 14 residues. For the CDR3, the DNA is TGTGCCAGCAGTTTATCGGGGACTAATTCACCCCTCCACTTT. Amino acid sequence: CASSLSGTNSPLHF.

The V call is TRBV19, the J call TRBJ1-6; maybe TRBD1 (5 bases). Germline loops: CDR1 LNHDA, CDR2 SQIVND (reference sequence). The CDR3 has 17 residues. The V gene lost 0 bases and the J gene lost 10 bases, with 19 bases spanning the gap. Here the CDR3 reads CASSIDAFGTPRSPLHF. Written as DNA, the CDR3 is TGTGCCAGTAGTATAGACGCCTTCGGGACGCCCAGGTCACCCCTCCACTTT.

This clone was detected only once. The rearrangement links TRBV30 to TRBJ1-4; D is uncertain. CDR3 size: 13 residues. V shed 1 base and J shed 2 bases, with 5 bases lying between them. The germline V gene encodes CDR1 GTSNPN and CDR2 SVGIG (reference sequence). DNA for the CDR3: TGTGCCTGGAGTGGATCTACTAATGAAAAACTGTTTTTT. Amino acid sequence: CAWSGSTNEKLFF.